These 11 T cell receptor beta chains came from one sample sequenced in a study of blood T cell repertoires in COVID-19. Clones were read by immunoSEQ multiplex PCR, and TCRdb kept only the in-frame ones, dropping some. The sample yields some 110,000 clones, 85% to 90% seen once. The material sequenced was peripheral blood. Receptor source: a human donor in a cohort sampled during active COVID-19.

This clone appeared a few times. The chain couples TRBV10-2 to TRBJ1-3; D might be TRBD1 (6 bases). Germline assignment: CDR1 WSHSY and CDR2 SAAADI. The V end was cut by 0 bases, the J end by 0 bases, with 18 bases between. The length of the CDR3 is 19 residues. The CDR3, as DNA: TGCGCCAGCAGTGAGTCGAATAATTGGGACACATACTCTGGAAACACCATATATTTT. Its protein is CASSESNNWDTYSGNTIYF.

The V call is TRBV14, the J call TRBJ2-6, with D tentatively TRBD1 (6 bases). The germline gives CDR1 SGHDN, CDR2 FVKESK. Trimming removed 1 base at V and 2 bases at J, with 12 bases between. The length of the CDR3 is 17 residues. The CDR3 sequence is CASSQATGMAGANVLTF. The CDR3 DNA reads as TGTGCCAGCAGCCAAGCAACAGGGATGGCTGGGGCCAACGTCCTGACTTTC.

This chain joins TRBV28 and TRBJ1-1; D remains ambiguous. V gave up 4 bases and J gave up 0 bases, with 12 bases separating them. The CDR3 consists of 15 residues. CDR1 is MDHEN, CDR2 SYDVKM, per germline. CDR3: CASSSQRALNTEAFF. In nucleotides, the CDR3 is TGTGCCAGCAGTTCTCAACGAGCCCTGAACACTGAAGCTTTCTTT.

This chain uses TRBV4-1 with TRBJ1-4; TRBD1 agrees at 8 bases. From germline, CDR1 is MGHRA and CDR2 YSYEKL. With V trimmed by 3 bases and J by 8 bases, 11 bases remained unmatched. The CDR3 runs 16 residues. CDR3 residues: CASSQARQGRREKLFF. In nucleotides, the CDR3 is TGCGCCAGCAGCCAGGCAAGACAGGGGAGGAGAGAAAAACTGTTTTTT.

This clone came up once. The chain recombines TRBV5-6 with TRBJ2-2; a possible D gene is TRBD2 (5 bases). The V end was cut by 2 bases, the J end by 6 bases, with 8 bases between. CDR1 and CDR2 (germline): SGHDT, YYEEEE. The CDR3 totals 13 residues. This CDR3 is CASSFPGSGELFF. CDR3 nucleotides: TGTGCCAGCAGCTTCCCGGGATCCGGGGAGCTGTTTTTT.

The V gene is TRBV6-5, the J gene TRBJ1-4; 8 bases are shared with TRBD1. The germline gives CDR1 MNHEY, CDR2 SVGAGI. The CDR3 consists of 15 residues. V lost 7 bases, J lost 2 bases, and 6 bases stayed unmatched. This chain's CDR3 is CASIGQGGTNEKLFF. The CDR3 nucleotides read TGTGCCAGCATCGGACAGGGTGGCACTAATGAAAAACTGTTTTTT.

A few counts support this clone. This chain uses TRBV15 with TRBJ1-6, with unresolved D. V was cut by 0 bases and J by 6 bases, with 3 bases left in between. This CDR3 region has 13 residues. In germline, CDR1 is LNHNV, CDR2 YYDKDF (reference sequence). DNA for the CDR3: TGTGCCACCAGCAGAGATAGTAATTCACCCCTCCACTTT. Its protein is CATSRDSNSPLHF. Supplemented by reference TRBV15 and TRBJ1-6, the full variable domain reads DAMVIQNPRYQVTQFGKPVTLSCSQTLNHNVMYWYQQKSSQAPKLLFHYYDKDFNNEADTPDNFQSRRPNTSFCFLDIRSPGLGDTAMYLCATSRDSNSPLHFGNGTRLTVT.

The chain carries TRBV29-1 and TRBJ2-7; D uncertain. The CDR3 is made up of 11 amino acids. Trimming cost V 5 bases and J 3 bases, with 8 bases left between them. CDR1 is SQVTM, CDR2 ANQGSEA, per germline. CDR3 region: CSVKLNYEQYF. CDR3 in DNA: TGCAGCGTTAAACTAAACTACGAGCAGTACTTC.

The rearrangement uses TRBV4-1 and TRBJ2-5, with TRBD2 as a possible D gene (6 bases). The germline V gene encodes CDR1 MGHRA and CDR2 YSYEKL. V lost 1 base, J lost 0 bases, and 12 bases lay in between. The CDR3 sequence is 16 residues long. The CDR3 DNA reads TGCGCCAGCAGCCAAGTTGGCGGGACGGACCAAGAGACCCAGTACTTC. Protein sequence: CASSQVGGTDQETQYF.

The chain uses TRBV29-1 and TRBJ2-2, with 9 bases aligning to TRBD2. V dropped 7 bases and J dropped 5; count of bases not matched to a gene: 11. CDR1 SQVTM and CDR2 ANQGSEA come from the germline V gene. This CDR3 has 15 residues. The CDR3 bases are TGCAGCGCCATCGTAGCGGGAGTTGTGACCGGGGAGCTGTTTTTT. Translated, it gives CSAIVAGVVTGELFF.

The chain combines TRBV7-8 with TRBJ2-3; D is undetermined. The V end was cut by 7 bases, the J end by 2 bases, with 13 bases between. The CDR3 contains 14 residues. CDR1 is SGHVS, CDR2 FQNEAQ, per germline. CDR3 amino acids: CASNWAEATDTQYF. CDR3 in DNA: TGTGCCAGCAATTGGGCCGAAGCCACAGATACGCAGTATTTT.